This T cell receptor beta chain was identified in a study of glioma-infiltrating T cells after dendritic cell vaccination. Overall study: Autologous tumor lysate-pulsed dendritic cell vaccination was given between about 2002 and 2012. Points from the study as a whole: The cohort had few patients with full blood and tumor sets. Survival was not directly related to TCR clonality in these patients.

Of note for this clone: Antigen: not known.

This CDR3 comprises 17 residues. CDR1 SQVTM and CDR2 ANQGSEA come from the germline V gene. V dropped 0 bases and J dropped 6; count of bases not matched to a gene: 14. Amplification used 60 V beta primers and 13 J beta primers. Some clones are missing from TCRdb's copy, which holds only in-frame ones; the method was immunoSEQ multiplex PCR. The table includes more than 95,000 clones, nearly 90% detected once. Time point noted: after dendritic cell vaccination, including at tumor progression/relapse. This rearrangement joins TRBV29-1 to TRBJ1-2; TRBD1 matches at 9 bases. This clonotype was obtained from a human donor with glioblastoma. Sequencing was performed on blood, taken after dendritic cell vaccination. The CDR3 reads CSVEDPVTGGNKDGYTF. The CDR3 DNA reads as TGCAGCGTTGAAGATCCCGTGACAGGGGGGAATAAGGATGGCTACACCTTC. The full variable domain, in which reference TRBV29-1 and TRBJ1-2 provide the parts outside the CDR3, is SAVISQKPSRDICQRGTSLTIQCQVDSQVTMMFWYRQQPGQSLTLIATANQGSEATYESGFVIDKFPISRPNLTFSTLTVSNMSPEDSSIYLCSVEDPVTGGNKDGYTFGSGTRLTVV.